This entry lists 10 T cell receptor beta chains sequenced from one sample in a study of blood T cell repertoires in COVID-19. Clones were sequenced by immunoSEQ multiplex PCR, and TCRdb holds only the in-frame ones, with some missing. The table includes hundreds of thousands of clones, 70% to 90% detected once. Specimen: PBMCs or T cells enriched from blood (not recorded which). The source is a woman between 50 and 59 years old who had recovered from COVID-19.

The chain links TRBV30 to TRBJ1-6; D is uncertain. Trimming took 5 bases from V and 8 from J, leaving 10 bases between them. There are 12 residues in the CDR3. The germline gives CDR1 GTSNPN, CDR2 SVGIG (reference sequence). CDR3 amino acids: CAWGWSDSPLHF. DNA of the CDR3: TGTGCCTGGGGATGGAGCGATTCACCCCTCCACTTT.

The chain couples TRBV28 to TRBJ1-2; no firm D call. Trimming removed 1 base at V and 2 bases at J, with 17 bases between. CDR3 length: 17 residues. From germline, CDR1 is MDHEN and CDR2 SYDVKM. The CDR3 DNA is TGTGCCAGCAGTTTATTTGGAGGGATAGTCTTGAACTATGGCTACACCTTC. Translated, it gives CASSLFGGIVLNYGYTF.

This chain links TRBV9 with TRBJ2-7; D is possibly TRBD1 (6 bases). Per germline, CDR1 SGDLS and CDR2 YYNGEE. The V end was cut by 1 base, the J end by 6 bases, with 14 bases between. CDR3 length: 14 amino acids. CDR3 amino acids: CASSVSIGGGEQYF. In DNA form, the CDR3 reads TGTGCCAGCAGCGTATCTATTGGGGGCGGCGAGCAGTACTTC.

The chain links TRBV12-2 to TRBJ2-3; the table's D call, TRBD2, was not checked against the DNA. TRBV12-2 is shown as a pseudogene. CDR3 size: 15 residues. In DNA, the CDR3 is TGTGCAAGTCGCTTTATTACTAGTATAGGAGATACGCAGTATTTT. This codes for CASRFITSIGDTQYF.

The chain couples TRBV18 to TRBJ1-1, with a tentative D call TRBD1 (5 bases). Germline CDR1 KGHSH, CDR2 LQKENI. The length of the CDR3 is 14 residues. With 2 bases removed from V and 2 bases from J, the gap between germline ends came to 9 bases. The chain's CDR3 is CASSPGRGNTEAFF. CDR3 coding DNA: TGTGCCAGCTCACCAGGGAGGGGCAACACTGAAGCTTTCTTT.

At least ten counts were recorded for this clone. CDR3 nucleotides: TGTGCCAGTAGTTTCAGCGTGAACACTGAAGCTTTCTTT. Its protein product is CASSFSVNTEAFF. The chain links TRBV19 to TRBJ1-1, with unresolved D. The V gene's germline CDR1 is LNHDA and CDR2 SQIVND (reference sequence). This CDR3 has 13 residues. V dropped 5 bases and J dropped 0 bases, with 7 bases sitting between them.

The rearrangement joins TRBV7-2 to TRBJ2-3; TRBD2 aligns across 8 bases. This CDR3 has 14 residues. V lost 4 bases and J lost 15; bases outside the gene matches: 15. In germline, CDR1 is SGHTA, CDR2 FQGNSA. This chain's CDR3 is CASSSSTGGHPGYF. The CDR3 coding sequence is TGTGCCAGCAGCTCCTCAACGGGAGGGCATCCCGGTTATTTT.

A word on this clone: The sample carries other DNA sequences with the same CDR3. J is TRBJ2-7 and V is TRBV4-1; 7 bases are a match to TRBD1. The germline CDR1 and CDR2 sequences are MGHRA and YSYEKL. J gave up 0 bases and V 0 bases, and 2 bases lay outside the gene matches. This CDR3 region has 15 residues. The CDR3 DNA follows: TGCGCCAGCAGCCAAGATCGGGACAGCTCCTACGAGCAGTACTTC. This translates into CASSQDRDSSYEQYF.

The chain is built from TRBV11-3 and TRBJ2-7, with a possible D match to TRBD2 (6 bases). Trimming cost V 5 bases and J 4 bases, with 12 bases left between them. The CDR3 runs to 13 residues. Germline loops: CDR1 SGHNT, CDR2 YENEEA. The CDR3 loop reads CASSKGLRYEQYF. CDR3 DNA: TGTGCCAGCAGCAAGGGACTGAGATACGAGCAGTACTTC.

V usage is TRBV7-2 and J usage is TRBJ2-7, with TRBD2 identical over 7 bases. The CDR3 loop spans 18 amino acids. Germline CDR1 reads SGHTA; CDR2 reads FQGNSA. V was clipped by 1 base and J by 1 base; unmatched bases: 13. The CDR3 DNA reads as TGTGCCAGCAGCTTAGAATTACTAGCGCAGACCCAATCCTACGAGCAGTACTTC. Translated: CASSLELLAQTQSYEQYF.